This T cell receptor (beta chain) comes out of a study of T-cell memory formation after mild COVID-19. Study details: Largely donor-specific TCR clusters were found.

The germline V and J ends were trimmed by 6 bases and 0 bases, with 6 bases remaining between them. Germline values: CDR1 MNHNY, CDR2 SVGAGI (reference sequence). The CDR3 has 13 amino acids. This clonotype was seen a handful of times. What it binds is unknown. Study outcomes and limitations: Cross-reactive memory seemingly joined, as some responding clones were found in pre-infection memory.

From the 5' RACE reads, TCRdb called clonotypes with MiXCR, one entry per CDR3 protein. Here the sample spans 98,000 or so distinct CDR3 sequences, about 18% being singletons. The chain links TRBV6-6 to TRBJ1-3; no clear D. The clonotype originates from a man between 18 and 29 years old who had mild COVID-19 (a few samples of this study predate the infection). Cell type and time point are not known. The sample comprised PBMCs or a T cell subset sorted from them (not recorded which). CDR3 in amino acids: CASSPRSGNTIYF. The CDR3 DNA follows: TGTGCCAGCAGCCCACGCTCTGGAAACACCATATATTTT.